The clone carrying this TCR beta chain was seen a few times. CDR1 SEHNR and CDR2 FQNEAQ come from the germline V gene (reference sequence). The CDR3 is made up of 14 amino acids. Trimming took 5 bases from V and 2 from J, leaving 12 bases between them. This record comes from a study of blood T cells in healthy people across ages. Primers used in a second PCR of about 7 to 11 cycles were a sample-barcoded 5' primer and a J-beta primer mix. MiXCR, run by TCRdb on the 5' RACE reads, gives a single entry per CDR3 protein. The data show about 1.8 million distinct CDR3 sequences, 49% seen once. The sequencing input was blood. The J gene is TRBJ2-5, the V gene TRBV7-9; the D gene is possibly TRBD1 (6 bases). This receptor was obtained from a woman aged 40-49 years in good health. For the CDR3, the DNA is TGTGCCAGCAGCCGATTACAGGGACAAGAGACCCAGTACTTC. This gives the protein CASSRLQGQETQYF.